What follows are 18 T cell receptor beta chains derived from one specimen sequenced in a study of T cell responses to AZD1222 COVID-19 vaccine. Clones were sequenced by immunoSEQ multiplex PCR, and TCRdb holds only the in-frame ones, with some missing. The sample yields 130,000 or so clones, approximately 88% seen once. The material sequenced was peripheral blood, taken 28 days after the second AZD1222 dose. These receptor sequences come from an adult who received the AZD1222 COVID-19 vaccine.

The CDR3 sequence is CASSPSRDYGYTF. The DNA of the CDR3 is TGTGCCAGCAGCCCCAGTAGGGACTATGGCTACACCTTC. This chain joins TRBV28 and TRBJ1-2, with D uncertain. Per germline, CDR1 MDHEN and CDR2 SYDVKM. V was cut by 6 bases and J by 3 bases, with 11 bases left in between. The CDR3 is 13 residues long.

As DNA, the CDR3 is TGTGCCATCAGTACTGGACAGGGTGACACTGAAGCTTTCTTT. Its protein product is CAISTGQGDTEAFF. The V and J genes are TRBV10-3 and TRBJ1-1, with 8 bases lining up with TRBD1. The CDR3 covers 14 residues. Trimming removed 5 bases from V and 3 bases from J; junction bases left unmatched: 5. CDR1 is ENHRY and CDR2 is SYGVKD in the germline V gene.

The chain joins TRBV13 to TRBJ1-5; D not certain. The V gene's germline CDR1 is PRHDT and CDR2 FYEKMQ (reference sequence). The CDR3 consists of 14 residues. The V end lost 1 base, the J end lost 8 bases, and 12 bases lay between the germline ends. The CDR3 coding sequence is TGTGCCAGCAGCTTAGCAGTCGGCCTAAAGCCCCAGCATTTT. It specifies CASSLAVGLKPQHF.

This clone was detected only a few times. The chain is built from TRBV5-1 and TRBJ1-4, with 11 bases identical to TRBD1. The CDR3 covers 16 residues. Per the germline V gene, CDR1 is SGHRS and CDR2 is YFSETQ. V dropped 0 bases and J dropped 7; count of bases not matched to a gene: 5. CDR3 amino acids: CASSLALGQGGEKLFF. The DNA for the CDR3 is TGCGCCAGCAGCTTGGCCCTGGGACAGGGGGGTGAAAAACTGTTTTTT.

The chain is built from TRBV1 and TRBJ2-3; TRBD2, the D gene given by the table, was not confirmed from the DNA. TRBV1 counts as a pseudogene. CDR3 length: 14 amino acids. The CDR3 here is CTSIGGGRTDTQYF. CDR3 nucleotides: TGCACCAGCATCGGGGGGGGACGCACAGATACGCAGTATTTT.

The CDR3: CASSKITQGQPQHF. DNA for the CDR3: TGTGCCAGTAGTAAGATAACACAAGGACAGCCCCAGCATTTT. The gene calls are TRBV19 and TRBJ1-5, with D unresolved. Germline CDR1 reads LNHDA; CDR2 reads SQIVND (reference sequence). V was pared by 4 bases and J by 7 bases, with 14 bases between. The CDR3 extends over 14 amino acids.

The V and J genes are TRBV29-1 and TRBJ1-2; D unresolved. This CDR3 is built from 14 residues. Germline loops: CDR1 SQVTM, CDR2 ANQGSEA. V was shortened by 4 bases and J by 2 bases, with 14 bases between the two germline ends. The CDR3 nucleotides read TGCAGCGTTGGGTCTCCGATGGAAAACTATGGCTACACCTTC. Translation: CSVGSPMENYGYTF.

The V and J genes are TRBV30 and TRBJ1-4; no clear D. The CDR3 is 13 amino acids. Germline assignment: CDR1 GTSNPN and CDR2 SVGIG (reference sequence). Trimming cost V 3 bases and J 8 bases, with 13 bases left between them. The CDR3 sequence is CAWRGTNNEKLFF. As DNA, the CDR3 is TGTGCCTGGAGGGGAACGAATAACGAAAAACTGTTTTTT. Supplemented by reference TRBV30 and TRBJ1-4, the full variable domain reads SQTIHQWPATLVQPVGSPLSLECTVEGTSNPNLYWYRQAAGRGLQLLFYSVGIGQISSEVPQNLSASRPQDRQFILSSKKLLLSDSGFYLCAWRGTNNEKLFFGSGTQLSVL.

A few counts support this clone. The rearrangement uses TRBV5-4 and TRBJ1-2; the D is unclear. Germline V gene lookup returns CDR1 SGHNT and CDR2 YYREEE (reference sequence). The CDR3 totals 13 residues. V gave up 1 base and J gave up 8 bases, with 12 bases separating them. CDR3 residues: CASSLKPNMGYTF. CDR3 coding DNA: TGTGCCAGCAGCTTGAAACCCAATATGGGCTACACCTTC.

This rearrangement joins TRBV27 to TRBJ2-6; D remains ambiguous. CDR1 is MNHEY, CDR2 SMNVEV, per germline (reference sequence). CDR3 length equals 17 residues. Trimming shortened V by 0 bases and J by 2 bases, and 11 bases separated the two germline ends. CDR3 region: CASSLSLGRAGANVLTF. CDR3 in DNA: TGTGCCAGCAGTTTATCGCTGGGAAGGGCTGGGGCCAACGTCCTGACTTTC.

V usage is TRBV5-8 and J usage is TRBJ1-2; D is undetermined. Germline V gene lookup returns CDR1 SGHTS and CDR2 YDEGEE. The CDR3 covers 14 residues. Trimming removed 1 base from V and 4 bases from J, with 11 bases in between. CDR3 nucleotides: TGTGCCAGCAGCTTGAAAAACGACCGCTATGGCTACACCTTC. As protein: CASSLKNDRYGYTF.

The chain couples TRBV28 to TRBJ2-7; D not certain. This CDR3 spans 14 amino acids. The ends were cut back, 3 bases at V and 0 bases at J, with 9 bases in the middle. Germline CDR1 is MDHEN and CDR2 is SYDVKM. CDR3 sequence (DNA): TGTGCCAGCAGTTTCATTGGGCGCTCCTACGAGCAGTACTTC. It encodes CASSFIGRSYEQYF.

The CDR3 region has the DNA TGCAGTGCTAGTGGGCGGCGGGGCCCGAACACTGAAGCTTTCTTT. This encodes CSASGRRGPNTEAFF. The chain combines TRBV20-1 with TRBJ1-1; TRBD1 is a possible D gene (5 bases). V lost 3 bases and J lost 1, with 15 bases in between. The CDR3 sequence is 15 residues long. Germline CDR1 is DFQATT and CDR2 is SNEGSKA (reference sequence).

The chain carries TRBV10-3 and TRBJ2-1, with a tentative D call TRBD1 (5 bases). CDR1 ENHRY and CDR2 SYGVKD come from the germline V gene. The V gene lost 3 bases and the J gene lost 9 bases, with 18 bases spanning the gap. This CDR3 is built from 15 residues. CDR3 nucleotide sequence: TGTGCCATCAGTGATCAACAGGCTTTGTATGTTGAGCAGTTCTTC. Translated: CAISDQQALYVEQFF.

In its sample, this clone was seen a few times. The CDR3 here is CASSATATNEKLFF. CDR3 DNA sequence: TGTGCCAGCAGCGCGACGGCAACTAATGAAAAACTGTTTTTT. The V gene is TRBV9, the J gene TRBJ1-4; D is ambiguous. In germline, CDR1 is SGDLS, CDR2 YYNGEE. V lost 3 bases and J 0 bases, leaving 6 bases between the germline ends. The CDR3 loop spans 14 amino acids.

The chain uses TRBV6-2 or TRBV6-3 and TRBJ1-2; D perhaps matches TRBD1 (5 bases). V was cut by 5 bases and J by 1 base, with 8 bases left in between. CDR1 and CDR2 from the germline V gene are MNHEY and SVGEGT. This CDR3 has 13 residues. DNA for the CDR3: TGTGCCAGCAGTAAACAGGATAACTATGGCTACACCTTC. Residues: CASSKQDNYGYTF.

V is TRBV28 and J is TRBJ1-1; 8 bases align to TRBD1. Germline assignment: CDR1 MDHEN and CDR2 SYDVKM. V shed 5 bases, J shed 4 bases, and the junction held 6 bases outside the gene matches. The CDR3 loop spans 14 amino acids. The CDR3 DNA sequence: TGTGCCAGCAGTCAGGGACAGGTCTCCACTGAAGCTTTCTTT. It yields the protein CASSQGQVSTEAFF. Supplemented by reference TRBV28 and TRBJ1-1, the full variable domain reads DVKVTQSSRYLVKRTGEKVFLECVQDMDHENMFWYRQDPGLGLRLIYFSYDVKMKEKGDIPEGYSVSREKKERFSLILESASTNQTSMYLCASSQGQVSTEAFFGQGTRLTVV.

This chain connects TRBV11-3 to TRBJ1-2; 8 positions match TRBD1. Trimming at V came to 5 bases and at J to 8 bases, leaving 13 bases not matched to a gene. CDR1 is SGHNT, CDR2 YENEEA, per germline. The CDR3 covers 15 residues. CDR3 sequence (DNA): TGTGCCAGCAGCCCCGGACAGGGTAGTTACGGCGGCTACACCTTC. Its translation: CASSPGQGSYGGYTF.